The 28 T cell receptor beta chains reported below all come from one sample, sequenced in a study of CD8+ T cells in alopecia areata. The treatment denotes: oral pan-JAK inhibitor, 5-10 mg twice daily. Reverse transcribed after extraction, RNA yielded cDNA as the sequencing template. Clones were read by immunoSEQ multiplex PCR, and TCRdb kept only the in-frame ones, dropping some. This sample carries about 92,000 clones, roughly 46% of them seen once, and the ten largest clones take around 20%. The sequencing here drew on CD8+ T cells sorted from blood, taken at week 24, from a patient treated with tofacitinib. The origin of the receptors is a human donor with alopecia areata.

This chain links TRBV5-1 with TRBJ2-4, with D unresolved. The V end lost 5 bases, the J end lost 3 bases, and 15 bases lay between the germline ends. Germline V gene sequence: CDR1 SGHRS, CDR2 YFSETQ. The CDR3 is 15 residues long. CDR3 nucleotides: TGCGCCAGCAGTTCGGCAGGAAGAGACAAAAACATTCAGTACTTC. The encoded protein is CASSSAGRDKNIQYF. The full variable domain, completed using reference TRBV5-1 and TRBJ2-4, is KAGVTQTPRYLIKTRGQQVTLSCSPISGHRSVSWYQQTPGQGLQFLFEYFSETQRNKGNFPGRFSGRQFSNSRSEMNVSTLELGDSALYLCASSSAGRDKNIQYFGAGTRLSVL.

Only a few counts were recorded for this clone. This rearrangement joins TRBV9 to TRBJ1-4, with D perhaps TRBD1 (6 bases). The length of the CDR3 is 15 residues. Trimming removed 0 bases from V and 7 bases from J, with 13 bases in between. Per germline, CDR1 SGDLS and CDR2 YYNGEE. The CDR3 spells CASSVGGHGGEKLFF. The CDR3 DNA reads TGTGCCAGCAGCGTAGGGGGACATGGCGGTGAAAAACTGTTTTTT.

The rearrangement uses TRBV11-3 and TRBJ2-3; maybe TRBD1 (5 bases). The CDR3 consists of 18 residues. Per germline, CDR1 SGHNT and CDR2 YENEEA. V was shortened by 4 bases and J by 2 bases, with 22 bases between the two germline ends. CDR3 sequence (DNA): TGTGCCAGCAGCTACGCACCTTGGGCAGGGTTATCCACAGATACGCAGTATTTT. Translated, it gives CASSYAPWAGLSTDTQYF.

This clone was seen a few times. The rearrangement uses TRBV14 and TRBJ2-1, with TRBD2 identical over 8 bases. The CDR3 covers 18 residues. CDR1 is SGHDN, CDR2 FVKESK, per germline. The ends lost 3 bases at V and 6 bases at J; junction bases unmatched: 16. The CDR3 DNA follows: TGTGCCAGCAGCCACCGTCGCCCCACTAGCGGAGGGGGCAATGAGCAGTTCTTC. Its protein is CASSHRRPTSGGGNEQFF.

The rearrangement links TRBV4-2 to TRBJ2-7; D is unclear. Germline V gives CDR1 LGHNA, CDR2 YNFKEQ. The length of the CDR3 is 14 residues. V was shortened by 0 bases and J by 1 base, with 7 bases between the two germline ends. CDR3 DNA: TGTGCCAGCAGCCAAGATATGGAGTCCTACGAGCAGTACTTC. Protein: CASSQDMESYEQYF.

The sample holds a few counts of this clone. CDR3 in amino acids: CSVETSGQTNTGELFF. The CDR3 coding sequence is TGCAGCGTGGAGACTAGCGGGCAAACGAACACCGGGGAGCTGTTTTTT. This chain uses TRBV29-1 with TRBJ2-2; 10 nucleotides match TRBD2. With V trimmed by 6 bases and J by 0 bases, 7 bases remained unmatched. Germline values: CDR1 SQVTM, CDR2 ANQGSEA. The CDR3 covers 16 residues.

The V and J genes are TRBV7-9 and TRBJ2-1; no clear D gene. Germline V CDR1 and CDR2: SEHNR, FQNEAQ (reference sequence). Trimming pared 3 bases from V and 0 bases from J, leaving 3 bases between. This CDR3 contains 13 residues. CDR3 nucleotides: TGTGCCAGCAGCTTGAACTCCTACAATGAGCAGTTCTTC. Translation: CASSLNSYNEQFF. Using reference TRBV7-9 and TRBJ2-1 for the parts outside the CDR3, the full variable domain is DTGVSQNPRHKITKRGQNVTFRCDPISEHNRLYWYRQTLGQGPEFLTYFQNEAQLEKSRLLSDRFSAERPKGSFSTLEIQRTEQGDSAMYLCASSLNSYNEQFFGPGTRLTVL.

CDR3 nucleotide sequence: TGCAGCGCAAGAGGGATTTACTATGGCTACACCTTC. Amino acid sequence: CSARGIYYGYTF. The genes are TRBV29-1 and TRBJ1-2, with D unresolved. The CDR3 is 12 residues long. Per germline, CDR1 SQVTM and CDR2 ANQGSEA. The V gene lost 7 bases and the J gene lost 3 bases, with 12 bases spanning the gap.

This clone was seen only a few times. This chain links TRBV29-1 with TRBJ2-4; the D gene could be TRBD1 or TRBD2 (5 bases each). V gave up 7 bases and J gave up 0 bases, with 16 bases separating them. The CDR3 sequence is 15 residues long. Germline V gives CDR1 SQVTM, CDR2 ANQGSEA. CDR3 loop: CSAHPDGTAKNIQYF. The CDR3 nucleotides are TGCAGCGCTCACCCGGACGGGACAGCCAAAAACATTCAGTACTTC.

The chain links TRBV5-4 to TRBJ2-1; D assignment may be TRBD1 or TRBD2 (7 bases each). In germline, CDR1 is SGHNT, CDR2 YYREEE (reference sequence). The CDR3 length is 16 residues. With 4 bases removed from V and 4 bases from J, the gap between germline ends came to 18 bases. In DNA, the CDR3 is TGTGCCAGCAGCCAAGAGGGGGGGACAGCTTACAATGAGCAGTTCTTC. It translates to CASSQEGGTAYNEQFF.

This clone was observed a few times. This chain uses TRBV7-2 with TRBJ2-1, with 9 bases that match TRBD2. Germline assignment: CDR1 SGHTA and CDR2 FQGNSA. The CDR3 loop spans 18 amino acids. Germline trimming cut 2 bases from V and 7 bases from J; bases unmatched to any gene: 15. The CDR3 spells CASSLMPPGREGQNEQFF. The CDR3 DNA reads TGTGCCAGCAGCTTAATGCCCCCGGGGCGGGAGGGCCAAAATGAGCAGTTCTTC.

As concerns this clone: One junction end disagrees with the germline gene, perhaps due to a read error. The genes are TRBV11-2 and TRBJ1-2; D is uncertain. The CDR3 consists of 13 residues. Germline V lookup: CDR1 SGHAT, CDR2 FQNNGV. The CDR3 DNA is TGTGCCAGCAGCTTCGGGTATGACTACGGCTACACCTTC. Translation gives CASSFGYDYGYTF.

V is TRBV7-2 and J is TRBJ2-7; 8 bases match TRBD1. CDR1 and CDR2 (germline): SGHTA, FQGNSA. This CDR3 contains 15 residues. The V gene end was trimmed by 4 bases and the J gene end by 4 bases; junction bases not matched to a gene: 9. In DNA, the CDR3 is TGTGCCAGCAGCTCGCGACAGGGGATGCGATACGAGCAGTACTTC. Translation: CASSSRQGMRYEQYF. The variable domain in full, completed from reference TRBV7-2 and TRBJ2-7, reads GAGVSQSPSNKVTEKGKDVELRCDPISGHTALYWYRQSLGQGLEFLIYFQGNSAPDKSGLPSDRFSAERTGGSVSTLTIQRTQQEDSAVYLCASSSRQGMRYEQYFGPGTRLTVT.

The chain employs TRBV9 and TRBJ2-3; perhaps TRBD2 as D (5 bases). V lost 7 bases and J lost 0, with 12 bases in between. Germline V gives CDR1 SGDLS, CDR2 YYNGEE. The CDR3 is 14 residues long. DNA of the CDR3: TGTGCCAGCGGCCCTGGGAGTAGCACAGATACGCAGTATTTT. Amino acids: CASGPGSSTDTQYF.

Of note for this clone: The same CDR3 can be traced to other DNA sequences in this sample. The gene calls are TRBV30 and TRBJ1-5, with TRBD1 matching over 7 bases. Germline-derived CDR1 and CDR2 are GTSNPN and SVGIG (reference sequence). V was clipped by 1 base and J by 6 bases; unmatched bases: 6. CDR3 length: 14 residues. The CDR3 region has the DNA TGTGCCTGGAGTGCGGGGCAGGGGGTTCAGCCCCAGCATTTT. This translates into CAWSAGQGVQPQHF.

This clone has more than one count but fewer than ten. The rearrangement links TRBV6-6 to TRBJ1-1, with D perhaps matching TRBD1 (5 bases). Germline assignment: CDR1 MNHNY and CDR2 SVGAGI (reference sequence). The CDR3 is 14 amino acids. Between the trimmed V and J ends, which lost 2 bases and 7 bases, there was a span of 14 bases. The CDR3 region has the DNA TGTGCCAGCAGTTACGGAGGGGACCCTAATGAAGCTTTCTTT. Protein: CASSYGGDPNEAFF.

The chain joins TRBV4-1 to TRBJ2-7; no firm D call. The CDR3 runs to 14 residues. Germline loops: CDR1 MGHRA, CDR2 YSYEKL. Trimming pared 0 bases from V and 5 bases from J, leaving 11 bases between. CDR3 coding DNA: TGCGCCAGCAGCCAAGAGGACGATCCGGACGAGCAGTACTTC. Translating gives CASSQEDDPDEQYF.

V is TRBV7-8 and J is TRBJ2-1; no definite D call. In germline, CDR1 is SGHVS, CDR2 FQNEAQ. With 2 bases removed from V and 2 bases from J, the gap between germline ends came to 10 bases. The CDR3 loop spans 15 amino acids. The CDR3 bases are TGTGCCAGCAGCTTACTGGCGCCGGCCTACAATGAGCAGTTCTTC. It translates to CASSLLAPAYNEQFF. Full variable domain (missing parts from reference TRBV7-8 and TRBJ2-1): GAGVSQSPRYKVAKRGQDVALRCDPISGHVSLFWYQQALGQGPEFLTYFQNEAQLDKSGLPSDRFFAERPEGSVSTLKIQRTQQEDSAVYLCASSLLAPAYNEQFFGPGTRLTVL.

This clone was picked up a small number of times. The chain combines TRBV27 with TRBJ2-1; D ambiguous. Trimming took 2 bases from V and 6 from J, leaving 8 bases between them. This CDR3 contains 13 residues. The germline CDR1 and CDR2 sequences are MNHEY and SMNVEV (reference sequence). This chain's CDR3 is CASSLGVSNEQFF. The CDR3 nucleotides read TGTGCCAGCAGTTTAGGTGTAAGCAATGAGCAGTTCTTC.

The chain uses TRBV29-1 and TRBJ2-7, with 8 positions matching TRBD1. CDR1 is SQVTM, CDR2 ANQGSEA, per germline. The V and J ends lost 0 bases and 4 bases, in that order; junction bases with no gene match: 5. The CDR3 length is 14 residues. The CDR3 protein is CSVEEKGQGYEQYF. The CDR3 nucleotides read TGCAGCGTTGAAGAAAAAGGACAGGGTTACGAGCAGTACTTC.

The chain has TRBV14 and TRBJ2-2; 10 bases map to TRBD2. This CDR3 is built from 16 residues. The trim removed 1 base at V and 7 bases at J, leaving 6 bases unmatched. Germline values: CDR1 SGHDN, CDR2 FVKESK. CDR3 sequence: CASSQVLAGRGGELFF. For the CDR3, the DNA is TGTGCCAGCAGCCAAGTACTAGCGGGGCGCGGCGGGGAGCTGTTTTTT.

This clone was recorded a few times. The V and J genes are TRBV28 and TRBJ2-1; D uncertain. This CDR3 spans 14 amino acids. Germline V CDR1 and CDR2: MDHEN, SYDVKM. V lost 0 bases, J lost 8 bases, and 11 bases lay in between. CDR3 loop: CASSLWLERHEQFF. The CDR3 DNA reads TGTGCCAGCAGTTTATGGCTCGAGCGTCATGAGCAGTTCTTC.

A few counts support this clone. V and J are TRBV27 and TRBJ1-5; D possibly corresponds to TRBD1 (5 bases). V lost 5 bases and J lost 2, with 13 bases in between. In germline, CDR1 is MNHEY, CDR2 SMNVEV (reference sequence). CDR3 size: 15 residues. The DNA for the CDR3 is TGTGCCAGCAGTCTCGGCAGGGCCGGCAATCAGCCCCAGCATTTT. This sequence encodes CASSLGRAGNQPQHF.

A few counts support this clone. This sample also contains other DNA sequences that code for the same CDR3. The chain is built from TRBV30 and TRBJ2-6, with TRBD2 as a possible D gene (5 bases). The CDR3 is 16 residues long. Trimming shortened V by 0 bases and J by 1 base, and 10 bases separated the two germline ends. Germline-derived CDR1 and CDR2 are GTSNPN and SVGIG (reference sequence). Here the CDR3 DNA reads TGTGCCTGGAGTGTACCTCCGGGGTCTGGGGCCAACGTCCTGACTTTC. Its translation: CAWSVPPGSGANVLTF.

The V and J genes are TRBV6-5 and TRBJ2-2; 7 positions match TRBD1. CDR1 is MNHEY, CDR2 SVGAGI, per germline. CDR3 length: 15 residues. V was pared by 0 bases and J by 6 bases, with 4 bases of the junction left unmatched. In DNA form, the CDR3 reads TGTGCCAGCAGTTACTCTTGGGACAGCGCCGGGGAGCTGTTTTTT. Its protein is CASSYSWDSAGELFF.

The CDR3 DNA follows: TGTGCCAGCAGTCCCCGGGTGACAGCCGTACAAGAGACCCAGTACTTC. It yields the protein CASSPRVTAVQETQYF. The chain employs TRBV7-9 and TRBJ2-5, with D perhaps matching TRBD1 (5 bases). V was clipped by 6 bases and J by 2 bases, with 19 bases between them. The CDR3 loop spans 16 amino acids. Germline CDR1 reads SEHNR; CDR2 reads FQNEAQ (reference sequence).

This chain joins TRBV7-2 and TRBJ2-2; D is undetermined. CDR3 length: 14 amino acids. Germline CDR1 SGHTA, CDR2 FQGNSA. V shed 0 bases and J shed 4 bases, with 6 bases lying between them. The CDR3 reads CASSLAGPTGELFF. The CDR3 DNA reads TGTGCCAGCAGCTTAGCGGGCCCCACCGGGGAGCTGTTTTTT.

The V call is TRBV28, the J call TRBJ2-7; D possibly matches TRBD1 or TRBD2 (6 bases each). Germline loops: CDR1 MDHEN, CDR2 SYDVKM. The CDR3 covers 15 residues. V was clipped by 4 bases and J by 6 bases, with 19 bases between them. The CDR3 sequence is CASSSRGGVRVEQYF. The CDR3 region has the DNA TGTGCCAGCAGTTCCAGGGGCGGGGTAAGGGTCGAGCAGTACTTC.